A single sample gave rise to the 19 T cell receptor beta chains below, sequenced in a study of cytomegalovirus exposure and HLA in healthy donors. Primers: 60 Vbeta forward and 13 Jbeta reverse. The assay was immunoSEQ multiplex PCR, and TCRdb's table has in-frame clones only and misses some. The sample gives some 100,000 clones, around 76% of which show up once; over 3.5% is in the top ten. Sequencing was performed on PBMCs. Every receptor here comes from a woman between 45 and 60 years old in good health and CMV-seropositive.

DNA for the CDR3: TGTGCCAGCAGCCCAGATCAGGGGACTGGGGCCAACGTCCTGACTTTC. Translated, it gives CASSPDQGTGANVLTF. The J gene is TRBJ2-6, the V gene TRBV7-9, with a weak D call TRBD1 (6 bases). Germline loops: CDR1 SEHNR, CDR2 FQNEAQ (reference sequence). The CDR3 contains 16 residues. Trimming removed 5 bases from V and 2 bases from J, with 13 bases in between.

The V and J genes are TRBV27 and TRBJ2-1, with a tentative D call TRBD2 (7 bases). Trimming removed 7 bases from V and 6 bases from J, with 13 bases in between. Per the germline V gene, CDR1 is MNHEY and CDR2 is SMNVEV (reference sequence). The CDR3 runs 13 residues. The CDR3 protein is CASIGGGLNEQFF. As DNA, the CDR3 is TGTGCCAGCATAGGGGGGGGCCTCAATGAGCAGTTCTTC.

The chain uses TRBV5-8 and TRBJ2-2; D is unresolved. Germline CDR1 SGHTS, CDR2 YDEGEE. The length of the CDR3 is 14 residues. V shed 4 bases and J shed 1 base, with 8 bases lying between them. CDR3 DNA: TGTGCCAGCAGCCAAATTAGGAACACCGGGGAGCTGTTTTTT. Protein sequence: CASSQIRNTGELFF.

CDR3 sequence (DNA): TGTGCCAGCAGCCCCCACTTGAACACTGAAGCTTTCTTT. Encoded protein: CASSPHLNTEAFF. This chain uses TRBV11-2 with TRBJ1-1; no firm D call. V lost 5 bases and J lost 0, with 7 bases in between. CDR1 SGHAT and CDR2 FQNNGV come from the germline V gene. The CDR3 has 13 residues.

The chain has TRBV7-2 and TRBJ2-7, with D unresolved. The V end lost 2 bases, the J end lost 3 bases, and 8 bases lay between the germline ends. Per germline, CDR1 SGHTA and CDR2 FQGNSA. The CDR3 totals 13 residues. CDR3 loop: CASSLLEYYEQYF. The CDR3 DNA reads as TGTGCCAGCAGCTTATTAGAGTACTACGAGCAGTACTTC.

This clone was seen more than once but under ten times. The chain combines TRBV10-3 with TRBJ2-5; a possible D gene is TRBD1 (5 bases). Germline assignment: CDR1 ENHRY and CDR2 SYGVKD. This CDR3 has 15 amino acids. Trimming removed 0 bases from V and 1 base from J, with 9 bases in between. The CDR3 protein is CAISESKGSQETQYF. DNA of the CDR3: TGTGCCATCAGTGAGTCGAAGGGGTCCCAAGAGACCCAGTACTTC.

V is TRBV19 and J is TRBJ2-2; weak D call: TRBD2 (6 bases). The CDR3 has 13 amino acids. V was cut by 6 bases and J by 7 bases, with 12 bases left in between. Germline CDR1 and CDR2: LNHDA and SQIVND (reference sequence). The CDR3 protein is CASRVLALGELFF. CDR3 in DNA: TGTGCCAGTAGAGTCCTAGCGCTCGGGGAGCTGTTTTTT.

This chain joins TRBV30 and TRBJ1-1; the D is unclear. This CDR3 comprises 13 residues. The germline V and J ends were trimmed by 3 bases and 0 bases, with 8 bases remaining between them. CDR1 is GTSNPN and CDR2 is SVGIG in the germline V gene (reference sequence). Here the CDR3 reads CAWRNSLNTEAFF. The CDR3 DNA is TGTGCCTGGAGGAACAGCCTGAACACTGAAGCTTTCTTT.

The genes are TRBV10-2 and TRBJ1-5; no firm D call. V lost 4 bases to trimming and J lost 6 bases, with 7 bases between them. The CDR3 runs to 12 residues. Germline CDR1 and CDR2: WSHSY and SAAADI. As DNA, the CDR3 is TGCGCCAGCAGTGCGGTCGGTCAGCCCCAGCATTTT. Its protein is CASSAVGQPQHF.

This chain uses TRBV2 with TRBJ2-1, with 8 positions matching TRBD1. Germline V gene sequence: CDR1 SNHLY, CDR2 FYNNEI. This CDR3 comprises 14 residues. Losses at the gene ends were 6 bases for V and 5 bases for J; bases not matched to a gene: 6. The chain's CDR3 is CASRVGTGDNEQFF. As DNA, the CDR3 is TGTGCCAGCAGGGTCGGGACAGGAGACAATGAGCAGTTCTTC.

This chain links TRBV4-1 with TRBJ2-3; 7 positions agree with TRBD2. Trimming took 4 bases from V and 2 from J; bases not matched to a gene: 9. The CDR3 is 16 amino acids. Per germline, CDR1 MGHRA and CDR2 YSYEKL. The CDR3 nucleotides read TGCGCCAGCAGCCCGACTAGCCTGACTCTCACAGATACGCAGTATTTT. Translating it yields CASSPTSLTLTDTQYF.

The CDR3 bases are TGCGCCAGCAGCCCTCAGGACTGGACGGAGACCCAGTACTTC. Amino acid sequence: CASSPQDWTETQYF. The V gene is TRBV5-1, the J gene TRBJ2-5; possible D gene TRBD2, 5 bases. This CDR3 contains 14 residues. Germline lookup yields CDR1 SGHRS and CDR2 YFSETQ. V was clipped by 4 bases and J by 5 bases, with 15 bases between them.

V is TRBV27 and J is TRBJ2-7, with 7 bases that match TRBD1. V trimming: 6 bases; J trimming: 7 bases; junction bases outside the gene matches: 6. This CDR3 has 12 residues. Germline V CDR1 and CDR2: MNHEY, SMNVEV (reference sequence). CDR3 DNA: TGTGCCAGCAGGACAGGGTCGGGGGAGCAGTACTTC. It codes for CASRTGSGEQYF.

The rearrangement uses TRBV7-9 and TRBJ2-1, with 7 bases aligning to TRBD2. V shed 5 bases and J 2 bases; nucleotides not matched to a gene: 6. The CDR3 loop spans 15 amino acids. CDR1 is SEHNR and CDR2 is FQNEAQ in the germline V gene (reference sequence). The CDR3 is CASSGLAEPYNEQFF. The CDR3 coding sequence is TGTGCCAGCAGCGGCCTAGCGGAGCCCTACAATGAGCAGTTCTTC.

The chain has TRBV27 and TRBJ1-2; possible D gene TRBD1, 6 bases. Germline loops: CDR1 MNHEY, CDR2 SMNVEV (reference sequence). V lost 6 bases and J lost 6, with 11 bases in between. The CDR3 loop spans 12 amino acids. In nucleotides, the CDR3 is TGTGCCAGCAGGGTCGGGGGGCATGGCTACACCTTC. Protein: CASRVGGHGYTF.

The chain links TRBV19 to TRBJ1-1, with TRBD1 identical over 9 bases. The V gene's germline CDR1 is LNHDA and CDR2 SQIVND (reference sequence). The CDR3 totals 14 residues. V trimming: 5 bases; J trimming: 4 bases; junction bases outside the gene matches: 5. The chain's CDR3 is CASSSLTGGTEAFF. CDR3 coding DNA: TGTGCCAGTAGTTCATTGACAGGGGGCACTGAAGCTTTCTTT.

The gene calls are TRBV5-4 and TRBJ1-2; D ambiguous. Germline CDR1 is SGHNT and CDR2 is YYREEE (reference sequence). The CDR3 length is 13 residues. The V and J ends lost 10 bases and 4 bases respectively, with 17 bases between them. As DNA, the CDR3 is TGTGCCTCGTCTAACCCGCTCACCTATGGCTACACCTTC. It is translated as CASSNPLTYGYTF. The full variable domain, with the rest looked up from reference TRBV5-4 and TRBJ1-2, is ETGVTQSPTHLIKTRGQQVTLRCSSQSGHNTVSWYQQALGQGPQFIFQYYREEENGRGNFPPRFSGLQFPNYSSELNVNALELDDSALYLCASSNPLTYGYTFGSGTRLTVV.

V is TRBV7-3 and J is TRBJ2-4, with 7 bases lining up with TRBD1. After removal of 1 base from V and 3 bases from J, the junction contained 12 bases not matched to a gene. Per the germline V gene, CDR1 is SGHTA and CDR2 is FQGTGA. This CDR3 comprises 18 residues. As DNA, the CDR3 is TGTGCCAGCAGCTTAATGGCCCAAACAGGGGCAGGCAAAAACATTCAGTACTTC. Its protein product is CASSLMAQTGAGKNIQYF.

The chain combines TRBV7-9 with TRBJ2-1; 11 bases agree with TRBD2. The J segment lost 4 bases and the V segment lost 6 bases, leaving 11 bases of the junction unmatched. From germline, CDR1 is SEHNR and CDR2 FQNEAQ (reference sequence). CDR3 length equals 17 residues. CDR3 amino acids: CASRAGTSGWNYNEQFF. In DNA, the CDR3 is TGTGCCAGCAGGGCCGGGACTAGCGGCTGGAATTACAATGAGCAGTTCTTC.